The rows below give T cell receptor beta chains drawn from one sample of a study of shared clonotypes between healthy human individuals. Generated by immunoSEQ multiplex PCR, the TCRdb table keeps only in-frame clones and is missing some. The table has roughly 1,000,000 clones, about 84% seen once. Material: memory CD4+ T cells from PBMCs. The receptor source for this set is a man aged 18 to 30 in good health. Some clones in this sample may be carry-over from other donors' samples. CDR3s include the opening cysteine and the closing phenylalanine or tryptophan. The D gene is left open where the match is weak. Expanded clones get a size class; other rows say once, few or many, or leave the size out.

J gene | D gene | V gene | clone size | CDR3 protein | CDR3 DNA
TRBJ2-4 | TRBD1 | TRBV27 | . | CASSILGTDRPIQYF | TGTGCCAGCAGTATCCTCGGGACAGATCGACCCATTCAGTACTTC
TRBJ1-1 | . | TRBV20-1 | . | CSALINTEAFF | TGCAGTGCTCTTATCAACACTGAAGCTTTCTTT
TRBJ2-3 | . | TRBV5-1 | . | CASSFQGVTDTQYF | TGCGCCAGCAGCTTCCAGGGAGTCACAGATACGCAGTATTTT
TRBJ2-7 | . | TRBV19 | . | CARPPGDSDSYEQYF | TGTGCCAGGCCACCGGGGGACAGTGACTCCTACGAGCAGTACTTC
TRBJ1-4 | TRBD1 | TRBV7-6 | many | CASSLVGGTANEKLFF | TGTGCCAGCAGCTTAGTGGGTGGGACAGCTAATGAAAAACTGTTTTTT
TRBJ2-2 | . | TRBV19 | . | CASRPAGVNTGELFF | TGTGCCAGTAGGCCAGCAGGGGTAAACACCGGGGAGCTGTTTTTT
TRBJ2-7 | . | TRBV12-5 | . | CASGLFPEEAYEQYF | TGTGCTAGTGGTTTGTTCCCCGAAGAGGCCTACGAGCAGTACTTC
TRBJ2-7 | . | TRBV30 | . | CAWSRQYEQYF | TGTGCCTGGAGTAGGCAATACGAGCAGTACTTC
TRBJ2-4 | TRBD2 | TRBV7-9 | . | CASSSAGTSGRRNIQYF | TGTGCCAGCAGCTCTGCCGGGACTAGCGGGAGGAGGAACATTCAGTACTTC
TRBJ1-1 | TRBD1 | TRBV6-1 | . | CASRIGTGGTEAFF | TGTGCCAGCAGGATAGGGACAGGGGGCACTGAAGCTTTCTTT
TRBJ1-2 | . | TRBV19 | . | CASSIDGTLDLGGYTF | TGTGCCAGTAGTATCGACGGGACGTTAGACCTAGGTGGCTACACCTTC
TRBJ2-5 | TRBD2 | TRBV9 | . | CASSGQGLAGVETQYF | TGTGCCAGCAGCGGGCAAGGACTAGCGGGAGTAGAGACCCAGTACTTC
TRBJ2-3 | TRBD1 | TRBV12-5 | . | CASGLALGQATDTQYF | TGTGCTAGTGGTTTGGCTCTTGGACAGGCCACAGATACGCAGTATTTT
TRBJ2-2 | . | TRBV6-5 | . | CASRERVLNTGELFF | TGTGCCAGCCGGGAGCGGGTCCTGAACACCGGGGAGCTGTTTTTT
TRBJ2-1 | . | TRBV4-1 | . | CASSQTILRGPENEQFF | TGCGCCAGCAGCCAGACTATCCTCAGAGGACCGGAGAATGAGCAGTTCTTC
TRBJ2-7 | . | TRBV2 | . | CASKWSQSTGEQYF | TGTGCCAGCAAATGGAGCCAGTCGACCGGCGAGCAGTACTTC
TRBJ2-2 | TRBD2 | TRBV7-2 | . | CASSLLAGARVTGELFF | TGTGCCAGCAGCTTATTGGCGGGAGCGCGCGTCACCGGGGAGCTGTTTTTT
TRBJ1-1 | . | TRBV29-1 | many | CSGDTASVEAFF | TGCAGCGGGGACACGGCGTCGGTTGAAGCTTTCTTT
TRBJ2-3 | . | TRBV6-4 | few | CASSPGGSSTDTQYF | TGTGCCAGCAGTCCGGGTGGCTCTAGCACAGATACGCAGTATTTT
TRBJ2-1 | . | TRBV2 | . | CASKGGGSYNEQFF | TGTGCCAGCAAGGGAGGGGGCTCCTACAATGAGCAGTTCTTC
TRBJ2-3 | TRBD2 | TRBV5-1 | . | CASTSGVTDTQYF | TGCGCCAGCACTAGCGGGGTCACAGATACGCAGTATTTT
TRBJ2-3 | . | TRBV5-1 | . | CASSPLARGPNTDTQYF | TGCGCCAGCAGCCCCCTCGCTAGGGGCCCCAACACAGATACGCAGTATTTT
TRBJ2-7 | . | TRBV28 | . | CASSSPGGQNSYEQYF | TGTGCCAGCAGTTCCCCAGGGGGGCAGAACTCCTACGAGCAGTACTTC
TRBJ2-1 | . | TRBV7-9 | . | CASSLEGGTPQFF | TGTGCCAGCAGCTTGGAGGGGGGGACCCCACAGTTCTTC
TRBJ2-5 | . | TRBV27 | . | CASSGESARETQYF | TGTGCCAGCAGCGGGGAGTCGGCGCGAGAGACCCAGTACTTC
TRBJ1-2 | . | TRBV2 | . | CASSLQVNYGYTF | TGTGCCAGCAGCTTACAGGTTAACTATGGCTACACCTTC
TRBJ1-3 | . | TRBV29-1 | . | CSGEVAGNTIYF | TGCAGCGGGGAGGTGGCTGGAAACACCATATATTTT
TRBJ2-6 | TRBD1 | TRBV15 | . | CATSSRQGGGSGANVLTF | TGTGCCACCAGCAGTAGACAGGGGGGTGGCTCTGGGGCCAACGTCCTGACTTTC
TRBJ2-3 | . | TRBV15 | . | CATSKRGSIDTQYF | TGTGCCACCAGCAAGAGGGGGTCGATTGATACGCAGTATTTT
TRBJ2-7 | TRBD1 | TRBV6-1 | . | CASSEAQGASYEQYF | TGTGCCAGCAGTGAAGCCCAGGGGGCCTCCTACGAGCAGTACTTC
TRBJ2-7 | . | TRBV7-9 | . | CASRIWTSRSLSEQYF | TGTGCCAGCCGAATTTGGACCTCTCGTTCACTCTCCGAGCAGTACTTC
TRBJ2-5 | . | TRBV7-8 | . | CASTRTAWGETQYF | TGTGCCAGCACCCGGACAGCGTGGGGAGAGACCCAGTACTTC
TRBJ2-6 | . | TRBV19 | once | CASTQAGLGANVLTF | TGTGCCAGTACCCAGGCGGGACTTGGGGCCAACGTCCTGACTTTC
TRBJ1-1 | TRBD1 | TRBV28 | . | CASTRGQGGLAFF | TGTGCCAGCACCAGAGGACAGGGAGGATTAGCTTTCTTT
TRBJ1-5 | TRBD1 | TRBV28 | . | CASSFGQGRGNQPQHF | TGTGCCAGCAGTTTTGGACAGGGTCGAGGCAATCAGCCCCAGCATTTT
TRBJ2-1 | TRBD2 | TRBV19 | . | CASSKSGLAGGREQFF | TGTGCCAGTAGTAAGTCTGGACTAGCGGGAGGTCGCGAGCAGTTCTTC
TRBJ2-4 | . | TRBV5-4 | . | CASSLVSKNIQYF | TGTGCCAGCAGCTTGGTGTCGAAAAACATTCAGTACTTC
TRBJ2-1 | . | TRBV5-1 | . | CASSSAWGNEQFF | TGCGCCAGCAGCTCCGCCTGGGGCAATGAGCAGTTCTTC
TRBJ1-2 | TRBD1 | TRBV19 | . | CATLRQGFYEGYTF | TGTGCCACCCTAAGACAGGGTTTTTATGAAGGCTACACCTTC
TRBJ2-7 | TRBD1 | TRBV5-6 | . | CASSLYPGGLYEQYF | TGTGCCAGCAGCTTGTACCCAGGGGGCTTGTACGAGCAGTACTTC
TRBJ2-6 | . | TRBV18 | . | CASSPPAPNSGANVLTF | TGTGCCAGCTCACCACCGGCACCGAACTCTGGGGCCAACGTCCTGACTTTC
TRBJ2-1 | TRBD2 | TRBV5-1 | . | CASSPRTSGRSGNEQFF | TGCGCCAGCAGCCCCAGGACTAGCGGGAGGTCCGGAAATGAGCAGTTCTTC
TRBJ2-2 | . | TRBV7-2 | . | CASSPYTSTGELFF | TGTGCCAGCAGCCCCTACACAAGCACCGGGGAGCTGTTTTTT
TRBJ2-5 | . | TRBV15 | . | CATSRVQKETQYF | TGTGCCACCAGCAGAGTACAGAAAGAGACCCAGTACTTC
TRBJ1-1 | . | TRBV5-1 | . | CASSYGVNTEAFF | TGCGCCAGCAGCTACGGAGTGAACACTGAAGCTTTCTTT
TRBJ1-3 | . | TRBV28 | . | CASTGTNSGNTIYF | TGTGCCAGCACTGGGACAAACTCTGGAAACACCATATATTTT
TRBJ2-2 | TRBD2 | TRBV5-4 | . | CASSLKGTIVGELFF | TGTGCCAGCAGCTTAAAGGGGACTATTGTCGGGGAGCTGTTTTTT
TRBJ2-3 | TRBD1 | TRBV4-1 | few | CASSQDVPGQGLSDTQYF | TGCGCCAGCAGCCAAGACGTTCCGGGACAGGGTCTATCAGATACGCAGTATTTT
TRBJ1-5 | . | TRBV21-1 | . | CATVEGISNQPQHF | TGTGCCACCGTAGAAGGGATTAGCAATCAGCCCCAGCATTTT
TRBJ1-5 | TRBD1 | TRBV7-2 | . | CASSAEQGAYQPQHF | TGTGCCAGCAGCGCCGAACAGGGGGCTTATCAGCCCCAGCATTTT
TRBJ1-4 | . | TRBV9 | . | CASSGEDVREKLFF | TGTGCCAGCAGCGGCGAAGACGTACGTGAAAAACTGTTTTTT
TRBJ1-2 | . | TRBV28 | . | CASSLNRRFSNYTF | TGTGCCAGCAGTTTGAACAGGCGTTTTAGTAACTACACCTTC